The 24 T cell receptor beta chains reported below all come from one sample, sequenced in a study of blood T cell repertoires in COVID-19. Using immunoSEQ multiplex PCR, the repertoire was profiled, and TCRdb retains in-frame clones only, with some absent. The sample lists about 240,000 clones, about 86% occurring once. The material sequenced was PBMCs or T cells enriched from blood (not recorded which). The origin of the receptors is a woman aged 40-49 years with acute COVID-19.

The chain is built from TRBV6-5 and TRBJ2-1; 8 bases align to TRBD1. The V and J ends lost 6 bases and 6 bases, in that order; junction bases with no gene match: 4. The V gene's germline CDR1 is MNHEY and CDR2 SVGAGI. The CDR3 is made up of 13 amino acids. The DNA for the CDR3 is TGTGCCAGCAGGTCACAGGGGGTCAATGAGCAGTTCTTC. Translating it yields CASRSQGVNEQFF.

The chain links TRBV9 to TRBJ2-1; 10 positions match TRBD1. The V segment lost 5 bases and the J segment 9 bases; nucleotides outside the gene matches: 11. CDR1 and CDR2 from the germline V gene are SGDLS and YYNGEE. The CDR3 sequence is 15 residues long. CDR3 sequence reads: CASRAPGQGFGEQFF. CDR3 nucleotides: TGTGCCAGCAGAGCGCCGGGACAGGGGTTCGGTGAGCAGTTCTTC.

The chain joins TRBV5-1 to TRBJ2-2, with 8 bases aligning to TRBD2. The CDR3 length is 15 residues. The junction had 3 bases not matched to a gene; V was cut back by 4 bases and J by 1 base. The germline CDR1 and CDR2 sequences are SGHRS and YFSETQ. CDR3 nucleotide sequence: TGCGCCAGCAGCCGAGCGGGGGTGAACACCGGGGAGCTGTTTTTT. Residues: CASSRAGVNTGELFF.

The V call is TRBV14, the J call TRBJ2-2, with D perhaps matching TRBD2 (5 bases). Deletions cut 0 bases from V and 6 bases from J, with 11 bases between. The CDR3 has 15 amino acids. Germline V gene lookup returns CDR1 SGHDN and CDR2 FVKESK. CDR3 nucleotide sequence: TGTGCCAGCAGCCAAGATATCCTAGCCTCCGGGGAGCTGTTTTTT. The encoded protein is CASSQDILASGELFF.

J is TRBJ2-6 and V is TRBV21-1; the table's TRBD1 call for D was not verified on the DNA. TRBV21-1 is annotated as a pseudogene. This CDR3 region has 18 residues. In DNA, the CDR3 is TGTGCCAGCAGCGGAATATTGACAGCTAACTCTGGGGCCAACGTCCTGACTTTC. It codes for CASSGILTANSGANVLTF.

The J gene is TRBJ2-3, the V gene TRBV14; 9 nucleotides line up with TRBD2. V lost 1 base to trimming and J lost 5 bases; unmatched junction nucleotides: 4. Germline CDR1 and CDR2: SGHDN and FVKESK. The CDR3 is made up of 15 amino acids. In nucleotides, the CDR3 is TGTGCCAGCAGCCAAGTTCTAGCGGGAAGAGATACGCAGTATTTT. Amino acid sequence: CASSQVLAGRDTQYF.

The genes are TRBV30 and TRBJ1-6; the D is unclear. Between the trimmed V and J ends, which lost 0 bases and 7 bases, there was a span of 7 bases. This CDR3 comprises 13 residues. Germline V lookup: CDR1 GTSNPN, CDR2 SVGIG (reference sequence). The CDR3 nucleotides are TGTGCCTGGAGTGTACGGGTAAATTCACCCCTCCACTTT. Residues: CAWSVRVNSPLHF.

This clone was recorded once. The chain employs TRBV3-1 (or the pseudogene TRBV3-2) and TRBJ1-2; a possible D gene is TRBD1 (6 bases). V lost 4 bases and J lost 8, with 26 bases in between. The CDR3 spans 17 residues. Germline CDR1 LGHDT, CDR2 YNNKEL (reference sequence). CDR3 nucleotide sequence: TGTGCCAGCAGCCCTGAAGTTCCGGGACATTCGAAGGGAGGCTACACCTTC. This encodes CASSPEVPGHSKGGYTF.

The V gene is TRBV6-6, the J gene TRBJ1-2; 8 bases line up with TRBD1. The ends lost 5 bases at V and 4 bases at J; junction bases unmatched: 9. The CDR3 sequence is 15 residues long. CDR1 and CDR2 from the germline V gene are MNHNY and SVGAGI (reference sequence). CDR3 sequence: CASSPGQGGVYGYTF. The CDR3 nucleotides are TGTGCCAGCAGTCCCGGACAGGGCGGCGTCTATGGCTACACCTTC.

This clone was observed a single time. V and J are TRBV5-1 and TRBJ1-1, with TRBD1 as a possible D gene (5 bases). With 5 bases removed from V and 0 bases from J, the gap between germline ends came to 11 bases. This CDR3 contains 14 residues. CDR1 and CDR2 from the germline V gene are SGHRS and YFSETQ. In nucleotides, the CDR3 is TGCGCCAGCAGAGGTGGGGGGATGAACACTGAAGCTTTCTTT. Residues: CASRGGGMNTEAFF.

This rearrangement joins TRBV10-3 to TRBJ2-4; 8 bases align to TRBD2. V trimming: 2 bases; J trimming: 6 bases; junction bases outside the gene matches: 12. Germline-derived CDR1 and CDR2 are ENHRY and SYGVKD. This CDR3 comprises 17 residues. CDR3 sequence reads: CAISEPGVSGGGNIQYF. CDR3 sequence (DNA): TGTGCCATCAGTGAGCCGGGGGTATCGGGAGGGGGAAACATTCAGTACTTC.

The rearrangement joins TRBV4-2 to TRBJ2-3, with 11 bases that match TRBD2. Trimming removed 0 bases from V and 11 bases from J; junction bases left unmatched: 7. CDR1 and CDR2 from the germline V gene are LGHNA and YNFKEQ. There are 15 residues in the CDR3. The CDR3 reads CASSQDPSGRIWQYF. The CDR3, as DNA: TGTGCCAGCAGCCAAGACCCTAGCGGGAGGATTTGGCAGTATTTT.

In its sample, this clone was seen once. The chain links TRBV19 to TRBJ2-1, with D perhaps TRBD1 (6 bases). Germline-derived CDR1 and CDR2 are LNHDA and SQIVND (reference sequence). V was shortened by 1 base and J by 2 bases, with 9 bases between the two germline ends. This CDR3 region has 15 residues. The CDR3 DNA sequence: TGTGCCAGTAGTATAGGCTGGACAGCCTACAATGAGCAGTTCTTC. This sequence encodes CASSIGWTAYNEQFF. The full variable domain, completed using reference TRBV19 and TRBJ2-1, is DGGITQSPKYLFRKEGQNVTLSCEQNLNHDAMYWYRQDPGQGLRLIYYSQIVNDFQKGDIAEGYSVSREKKESFPLTVTSAQKNPTAFYLCASSIGWTAYNEQFFGPGTRLTVL.

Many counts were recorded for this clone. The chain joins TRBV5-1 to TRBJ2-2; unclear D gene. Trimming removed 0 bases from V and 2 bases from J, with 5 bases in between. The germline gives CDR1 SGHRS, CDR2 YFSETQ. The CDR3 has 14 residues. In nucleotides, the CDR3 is TGCGCCAGCAGCTTGGACTTAAACACCGGGGAGCTGTTTTTT. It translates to CASSLDLNTGELFF.

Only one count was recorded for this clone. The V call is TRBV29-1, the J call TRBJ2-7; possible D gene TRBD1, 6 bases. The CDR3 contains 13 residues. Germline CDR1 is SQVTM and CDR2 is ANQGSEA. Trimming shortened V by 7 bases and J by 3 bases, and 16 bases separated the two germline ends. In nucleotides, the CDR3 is TGCAGCGCCCCGGGCCCAGGGGACTACGAGCAGTACTTC. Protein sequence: CSAPGPGDYEQYF.

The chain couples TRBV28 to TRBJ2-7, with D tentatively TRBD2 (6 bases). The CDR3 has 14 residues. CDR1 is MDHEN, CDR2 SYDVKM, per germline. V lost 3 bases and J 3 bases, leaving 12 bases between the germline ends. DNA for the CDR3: TGTGCCAGCAGTTTCGGCGCGGACTACTACGAGCAGTACTTC. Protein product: CASSFGADYYEQYF.

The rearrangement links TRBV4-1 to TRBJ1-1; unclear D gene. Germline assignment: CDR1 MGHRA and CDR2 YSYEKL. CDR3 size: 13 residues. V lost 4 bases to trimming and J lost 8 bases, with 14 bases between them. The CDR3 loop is CASSPPGRVEAFF. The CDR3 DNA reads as TGCGCCAGCAGCCCCCCGGGAAGGGTCGAAGCTTTCTTT.

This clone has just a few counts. CDR3 coding DNA: TGTGCCAGCAGCTTAGTGGCGGGGAACTACGAGCAGTACTTC. Its protein is CASSLVAGNYEQYF. This chain uses TRBV11-3 with TRBJ2-7; D might be TRBD2 (6 bases). The ends were cut back, 1 base at V and 3 bases at J, with 10 bases in the middle. The V gene's germline CDR1 is SGHNT and CDR2 YENEEA. CDR3 length: 14 amino acids.

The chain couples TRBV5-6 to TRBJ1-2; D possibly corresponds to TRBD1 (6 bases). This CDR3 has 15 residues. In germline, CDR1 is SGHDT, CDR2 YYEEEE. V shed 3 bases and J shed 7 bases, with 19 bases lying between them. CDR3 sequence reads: CASSSPLFRGFGYTF. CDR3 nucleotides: TGTGCCAGCAGCTCCCCCCTATTCAGGGGATTTGGCTACACCTTC.

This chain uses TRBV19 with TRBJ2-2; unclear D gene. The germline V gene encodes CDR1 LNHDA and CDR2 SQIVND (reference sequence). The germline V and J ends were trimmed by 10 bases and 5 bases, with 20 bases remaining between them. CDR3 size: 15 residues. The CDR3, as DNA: TGTGCCACCGAGAATCCTGGAGTTCGAACCGGGGAGCTGTTTTTT. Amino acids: CATENPGVRTGELFF.

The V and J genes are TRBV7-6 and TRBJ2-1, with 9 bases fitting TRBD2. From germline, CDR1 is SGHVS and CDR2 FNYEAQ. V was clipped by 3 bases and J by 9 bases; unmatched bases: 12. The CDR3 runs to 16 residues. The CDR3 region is CASSFLGGRGPIEQFF. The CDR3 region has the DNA TGTGCCAGCAGCTTCCTTGGCGGGAGGGGGCCAATTGAGCAGTTCTTC.

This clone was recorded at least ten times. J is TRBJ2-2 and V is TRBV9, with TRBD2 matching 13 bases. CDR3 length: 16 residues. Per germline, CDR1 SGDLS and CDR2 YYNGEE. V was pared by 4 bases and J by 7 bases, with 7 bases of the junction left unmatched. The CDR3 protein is CASSQGLAGAGGELFF. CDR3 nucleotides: TGTGCCAGCAGCCAAGGACTAGCGGGAGCCGGCGGGGAGCTGTTTTTT.

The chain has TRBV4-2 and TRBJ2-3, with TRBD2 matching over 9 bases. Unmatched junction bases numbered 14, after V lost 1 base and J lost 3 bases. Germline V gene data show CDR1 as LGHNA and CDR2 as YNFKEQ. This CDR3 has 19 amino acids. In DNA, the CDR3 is TGTGCCAGCAGCCAAGCTTTCGGACTTTCTAGCGGGGCGACAGATACGCAGTATTTT. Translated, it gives CASSQAFGLSSGATDTQYF.

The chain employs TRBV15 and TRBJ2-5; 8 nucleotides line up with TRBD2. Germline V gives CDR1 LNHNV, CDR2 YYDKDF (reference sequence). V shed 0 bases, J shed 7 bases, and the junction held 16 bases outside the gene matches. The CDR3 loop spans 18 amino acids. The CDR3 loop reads CATSRDRGAGGPRGTQYF. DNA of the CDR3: TGTGCCACCAGCAGAGATCGGGGGGCGGGAGGTCCTCGGGGGACCCAGTACTTC. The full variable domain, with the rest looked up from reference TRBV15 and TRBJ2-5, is DAMVIQNPRYQVTQFGKPVTLSCSQTLNHNVMYWYQQKSSQAPKLLFHYYDKDFNNEADTPDNFQSRRPNTSFCFLDIRSPGLGDTAMYLCATSRDRGAGGPRGTQYFGPGTRLLVL.